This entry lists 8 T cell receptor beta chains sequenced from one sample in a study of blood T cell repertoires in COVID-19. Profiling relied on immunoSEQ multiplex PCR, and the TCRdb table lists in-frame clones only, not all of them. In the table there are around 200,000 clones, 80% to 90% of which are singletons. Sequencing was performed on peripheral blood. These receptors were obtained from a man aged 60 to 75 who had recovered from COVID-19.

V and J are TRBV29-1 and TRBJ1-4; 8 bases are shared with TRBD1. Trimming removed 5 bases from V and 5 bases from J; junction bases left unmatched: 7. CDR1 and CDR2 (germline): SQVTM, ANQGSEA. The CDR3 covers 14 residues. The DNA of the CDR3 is TGCAGCGTTCGCCGGACAGGGAGGAATGAAAAACTGTTTTTT. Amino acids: CSVRRTGRNEKLFF.

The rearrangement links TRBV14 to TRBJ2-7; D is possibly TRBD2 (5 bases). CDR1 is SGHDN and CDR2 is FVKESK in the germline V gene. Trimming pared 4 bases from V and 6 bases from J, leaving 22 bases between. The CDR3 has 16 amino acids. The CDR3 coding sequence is TGTGCCAGCAGCCCCTTACCCAGCGTCCCCCGGGGCGAGCAGTACTTC. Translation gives CASSPLPSVPRGEQYF.

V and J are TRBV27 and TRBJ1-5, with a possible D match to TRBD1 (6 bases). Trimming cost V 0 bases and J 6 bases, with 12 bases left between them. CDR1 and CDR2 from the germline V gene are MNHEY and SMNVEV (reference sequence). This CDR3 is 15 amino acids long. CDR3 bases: TGTGCCAGCAGTTTATCACAGGGAAAAGGTCAGCCCCAGCATTTT. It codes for CASSLSQGKGQPQHF.

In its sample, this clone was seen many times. The CDR3: CASSEQGNTGELFF. The CDR3 DNA follows: TGTGCCAGCAGTGAACAGGGGAACACCGGGGAGCTGTTTTTT. The rearrangement joins TRBV6-1 to TRBJ2-2, with D possibly being TRBD1 (5 bases). V was pared by 2 bases and J by 1 base, with 5 bases between. CDR1 is MNHNS, CDR2 SASEGT, per germline. The CDR3 extends over 14 amino acids.

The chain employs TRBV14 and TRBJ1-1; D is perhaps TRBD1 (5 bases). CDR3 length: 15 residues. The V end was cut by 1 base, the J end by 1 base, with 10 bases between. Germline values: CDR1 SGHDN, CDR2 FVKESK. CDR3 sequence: CASSQASGGNTEAFF. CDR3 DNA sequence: TGTGCCAGCAGCCAAGCATCGGGGGGGAACACTGAAGCTTTCTTT.

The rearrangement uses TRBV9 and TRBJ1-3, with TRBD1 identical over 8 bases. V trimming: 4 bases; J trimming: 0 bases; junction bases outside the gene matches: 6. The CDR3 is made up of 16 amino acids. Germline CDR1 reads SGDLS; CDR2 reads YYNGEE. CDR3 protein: CASSSRQGSSGNTIYF. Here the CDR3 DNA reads TGTGCCAGCAGCTCCCGACAGGGGAGCTCTGGAAACACCATATATTTT.

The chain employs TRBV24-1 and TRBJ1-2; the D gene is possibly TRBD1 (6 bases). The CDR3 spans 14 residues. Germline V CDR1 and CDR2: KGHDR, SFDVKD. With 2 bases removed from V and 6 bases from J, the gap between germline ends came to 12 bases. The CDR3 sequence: CATSDSGTRDGYTF. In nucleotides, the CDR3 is TGTGCCACCAGTGATTCGGGGACAAGAGATGGCTACACCTTC.

The CDR3 sequence is CASSPGLAGVEQFF. The CDR3 region has the DNA TGTGCCAGCAGTCCGGGACTAGCGGGAGTTGAGCAGTTCTTC. This rearrangement joins TRBV28 to TRBJ2-1; 14 bases are a match to TRBD2. The CDR3 is 14 amino acids. V was pared by 5 bases and J by 9 bases, with 3 bases of the junction left unmatched. Germline CDR1 and CDR2: MDHEN and SYDVKM.